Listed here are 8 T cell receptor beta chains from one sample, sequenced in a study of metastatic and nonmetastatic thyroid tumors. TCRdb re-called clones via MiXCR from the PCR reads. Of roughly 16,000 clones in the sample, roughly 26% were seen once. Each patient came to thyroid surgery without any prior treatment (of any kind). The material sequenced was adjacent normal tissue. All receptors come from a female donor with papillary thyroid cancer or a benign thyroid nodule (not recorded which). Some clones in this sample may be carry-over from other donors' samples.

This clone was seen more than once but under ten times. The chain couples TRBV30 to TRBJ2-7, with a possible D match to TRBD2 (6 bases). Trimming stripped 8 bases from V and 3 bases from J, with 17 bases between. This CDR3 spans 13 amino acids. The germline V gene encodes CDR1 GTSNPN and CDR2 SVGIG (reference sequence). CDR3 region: CARLFLRDYEQYF. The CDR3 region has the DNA TGTGCCCGCCTTTTTTTGCGGGACTACGAGCAGTACTTC.

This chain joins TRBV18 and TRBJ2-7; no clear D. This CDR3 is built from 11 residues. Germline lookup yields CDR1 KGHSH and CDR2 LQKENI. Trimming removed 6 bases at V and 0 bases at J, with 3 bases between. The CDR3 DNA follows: TGTGCCAGCTCGCGCTCCTACGAGCAGTACTTC. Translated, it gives CASSRSYEQYF. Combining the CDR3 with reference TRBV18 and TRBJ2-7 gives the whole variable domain NAGVMQNPRHLVRRRGQEARLRCSPMKGHSHVYWYRQLPEEGLKFMVYLQKENIIDESGMPKERFSAEFPKEGPSILRIQQVVRGDSAAYFCASSRSYEQYFGPGTRLTVT.

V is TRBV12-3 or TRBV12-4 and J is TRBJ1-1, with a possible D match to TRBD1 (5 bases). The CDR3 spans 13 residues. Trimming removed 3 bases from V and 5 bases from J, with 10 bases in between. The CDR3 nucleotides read TGTGCCAGCAGTTTTTTACGGGGGACTGAAGCTTTCTTT. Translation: CASSFLRGTEAFF.

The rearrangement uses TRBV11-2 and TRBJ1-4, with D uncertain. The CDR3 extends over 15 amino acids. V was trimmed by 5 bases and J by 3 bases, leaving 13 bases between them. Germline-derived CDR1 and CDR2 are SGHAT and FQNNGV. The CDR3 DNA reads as TGTGCCAGCAGCCTAAACGGGGTTCCTAATGAAAAACTGTTTTTT. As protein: CASSLNGVPNEKLFF.

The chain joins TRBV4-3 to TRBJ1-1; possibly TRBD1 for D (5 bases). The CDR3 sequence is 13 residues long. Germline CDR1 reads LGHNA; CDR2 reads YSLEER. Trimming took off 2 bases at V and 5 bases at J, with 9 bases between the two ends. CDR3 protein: CASSQSPGTEAFF. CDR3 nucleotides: TGCGCCAGCAGCCAATCACCAGGGACTGAAGCTTTCTTT.

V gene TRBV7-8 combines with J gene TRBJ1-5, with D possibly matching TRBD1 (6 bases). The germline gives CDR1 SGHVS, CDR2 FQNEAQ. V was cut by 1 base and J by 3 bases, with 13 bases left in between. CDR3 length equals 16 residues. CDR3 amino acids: CASSLVARGYNQPQHF. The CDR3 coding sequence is TGTGCCAGCAGCTTAGTAGCCAGGGGCTACAATCAGCCCCAGCATTTT.

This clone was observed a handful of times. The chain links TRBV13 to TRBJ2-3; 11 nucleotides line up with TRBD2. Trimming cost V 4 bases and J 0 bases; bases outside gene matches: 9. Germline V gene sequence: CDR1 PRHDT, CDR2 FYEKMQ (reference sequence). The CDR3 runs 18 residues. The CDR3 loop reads CASSSSSGGPESTDTQYF. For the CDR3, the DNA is TGTGCCAGCAGCTCTTCTAGCGGGGGGCCGGAAAGCACAGATACGCAGTATTTT.

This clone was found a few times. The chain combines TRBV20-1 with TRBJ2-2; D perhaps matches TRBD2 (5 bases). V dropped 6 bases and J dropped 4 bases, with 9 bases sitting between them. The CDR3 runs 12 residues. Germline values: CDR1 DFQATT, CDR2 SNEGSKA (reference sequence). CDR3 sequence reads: CSAQAGTGELFF. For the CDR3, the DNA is TGCAGTGCCCAGGCGGGCACCGGGGAGCTGTTTTTT.